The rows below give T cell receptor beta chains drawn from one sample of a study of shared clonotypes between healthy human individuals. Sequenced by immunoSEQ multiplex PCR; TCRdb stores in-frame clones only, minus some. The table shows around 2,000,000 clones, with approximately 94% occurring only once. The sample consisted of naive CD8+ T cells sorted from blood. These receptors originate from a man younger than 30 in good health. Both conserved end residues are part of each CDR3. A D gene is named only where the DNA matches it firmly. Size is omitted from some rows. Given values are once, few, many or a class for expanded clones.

TGTGCCAGCAGCCCGGTCGGCTACACCTTC | CASSPVGYTF | few | TRBV7-9 | - | TRBJ1-2
TGTGCCAGCAGCCAGCGGGGAATTGATGACGAGCAGTACTTC | CASSQRGIDDEQYF | - | TRBV9 | TRBD2 | TRBJ2-7
TGTGCCAGCAGTCCACAGGGGGCCACTGAAGCTTTCTTT | CASSPQGATEAFF | - | TRBV7-9 | TRBD1 | TRBJ1-1
TGTGCCAGAAGCTCCGGAGATCCGCCCAGCTCTGGAAACACCATATATTTT | CARSSGDPPSSGNTIYF | - | TRBV5-3 | - | TRBJ1-3
TGTGCCAGCAGCTTAGTAACCGGAGGGGGCTACACCTTC | CASSLVTGGGYTF | - | TRBV7-2 | - | TRBJ1-2
TGTGCCAGCAGCTTAGCGTCGACAGGGGGCCACGAGCAGTACTTC | CASSLASTGGHEQYF | - | TRBV7-2 | TRBD1 | TRBJ2-7
TGTGCCAGCAGTTCCAGCGGGAGGGCGTACCAAGAGACCCAGTACTTC | CASSSSGRAYQETQYF | - | TRBV27 | TRBD2 | TRBJ2-5
TGTGCCAGTAGCCTAAAATTCCCCGCGCAGCCCCAGCATTTT | CASSLKFPAQPQHF | - | TRBV19 | - | TRBJ1-5
TGTGCCAGCAGCCAAGCTAGTCTCTCAGATACGCAGTATTTT | CASSQASLSDTQYF | - | TRBV14 | - | TRBJ2-3
TGTGCCAGCAGCCAAGACCCCTCTAGCGGGGGGGCCGATACGCAGTATTTT | CASSQDPSSGGADTQYF | - | TRBV4-2 | TRBD2 | TRBJ2-3